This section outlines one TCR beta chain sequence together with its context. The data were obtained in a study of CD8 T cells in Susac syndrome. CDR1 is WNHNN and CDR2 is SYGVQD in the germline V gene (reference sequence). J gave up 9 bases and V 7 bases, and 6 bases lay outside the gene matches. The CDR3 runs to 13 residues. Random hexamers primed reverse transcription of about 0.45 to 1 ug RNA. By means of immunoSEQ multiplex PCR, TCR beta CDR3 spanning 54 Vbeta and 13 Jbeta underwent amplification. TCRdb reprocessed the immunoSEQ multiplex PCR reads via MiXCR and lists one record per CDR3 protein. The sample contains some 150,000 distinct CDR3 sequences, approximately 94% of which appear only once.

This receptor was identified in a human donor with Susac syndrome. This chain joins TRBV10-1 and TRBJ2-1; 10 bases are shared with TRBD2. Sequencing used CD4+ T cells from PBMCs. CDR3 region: CASKSSGRGEQFF. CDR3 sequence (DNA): TGCGCCAGCAAGTCTAGCGGGAGAGGTGAGCAGTTCTTC.